The next 6 T cell receptor beta chains were all read from a single sample in a study of cytomegalovirus exposure and HLA in healthy donors. The PCR made use of 60 Vbeta and 13 Jbeta primers. Sequenced by immunoSEQ multiplex PCR; TCRdb stores in-frame clones only, minus some. The sample includes about 160,000 clones, around 80% of them seen just once. Sequenced input: PBMCs. These receptor sequences come from a man aged 18-30 years in good health and CMV-seropositive.

The chain links TRBV4-1 to TRBJ2-2; 9 nucleotides match TRBD2. The CDR3 extends over 19 amino acids. The V gene's germline CDR1 is MGHRA and CDR2 YSYEKL. Trimming removed 10 bases from V and 3 bases from J; junction bases left unmatched: 21. The CDR3: CATGHSGVLSGSDTGELFF. The DNA for the CDR3 is TGCGCCACAGGGCATTCGGGCGTTCTTAGCGGGAGTGACACCGGGGAGCTGTTTTTT.

This chain uses TRBV5-4 with TRBJ1-3; possible D gene TRBD1, 6 bases. Germline V lookup: CDR1 SGHNT, CDR2 YYREEE (reference sequence). Between the trimmed V and J ends, which lost 0 bases and 0 bases, there was a span of 10 bases. The CDR3 runs to 16 residues. The CDR3 reads CASSLGGTRSGNTIYF. CDR3 DNA: TGTGCCAGCAGCTTGGGGGGGACACGCTCTGGAAACACCATATATTTT. Full variable domain (rest looked up from reference TRBV5-4 and TRBJ1-3): ETGVTQSPTHLIKTRGQQVTLRCSSQSGHNTVSWYQQALGQGPQFIFQYYREEENGRGNFPPRFSGLQFPNYSSELNVNALELDDSALYLCASSLGGTRSGNTIYFGEGSWLTVV.

The table lists this clone with a few counts. V and J are TRBV2 and TRBJ2-5; 10 bases match TRBD2. Germline CDR1 reads SNHLY; CDR2 reads FYNNEI. There are 14 residues in the CDR3. Trimming removed 5 bases from V and 5 bases from J; junction bases left unmatched: 5. The CDR3 DNA is TGTGCCAGCAGTCCTAAGCGGGAGGGGGAGACCCAGTACTTC. As protein: CASSPKREGETQYF. The full variable domain, its missing parts supplied by reference TRBV2 and TRBJ2-5, is EPEVTQTPSHQVTQMGQEVILRCVPISNHLYFYWYRQILGQKVEFLVSFYNNEISEKSEIFDDQFSVERPDGSNFTLKIRSTKLEDSAMYFCASSPKREGETQYFGPGTRLLVL.

This chain's CDR3 is CASSPEGVPLNQPQHF. The CDR3, as DNA: TGTGCCAGCAGTCCCGAGGGGGTCCCCCTCAATCAGCCCCAGCATTTT. The V gene is TRBV7-2, the J gene TRBJ1-5; D is possibly TRBD1 (6 bases). The CDR3 length is 16 residues. Trimming removed 6 bases from V and 3 bases from J, with 18 bases in between. Germline CDR1 is SGHTA and CDR2 is FQGNSA.

The chain joins TRBV5-1 to TRBJ2-3, with TRBD2 as a possible D gene (6 bases). Trimming pared 2 bases from V and 6 bases from J, leaving 13 bases between. The CDR3 contains 14 residues. Germline V CDR1 and CDR2: SGHRS, YFSETQ. The CDR3 spells CASSFGGVYDTQYF. CDR3 DNA: TGCGCCAGCAGCTTCGGGGGAGTCTATGATACGCAGTATTTT.

As regards this clone: Sequence at one end of the junction differs from germline and may be a read error. The genes are TRBV7-9 and TRBJ2-6; D possibly corresponds to TRBD1 (6 bases). The V gene's germline CDR1 is SEHNR and CDR2 FQNEAQ (reference sequence). The CDR3 sequence is 15 residues long. For the CDR3, the DNA is TGTGCCAGCAGCCTCAACAGGGACGGGGCCAACGGCCTGACTTTC. This codes for CASSLNRDGANGLTF.